The 26 T cell receptor beta chains given below trace back to one sample, sequenced in a study of monozygotic twins with inflammatory bowel disease. TCRdb re-called the 5' RACE reads and catalogs CDR3 proteins one per entry, DNA excluded. The table lists about 160,000 distinct CDR3 sequences, with 2.4% in the top ten. Sample: blood. All receptors derive from a human donor with ulcerative colitis or Crohn's disease, or a healthy co-twin of an affected twin (not recorded which).

The rearrangement uses TRBV20-1 and TRBJ1-5; checking the TCRdb D call of TRBD1 is not possible without DNA. The CDR3 loop spans 15 amino acids. Germline V gives CDR1 DFQATT, CDR2 SNEGSKA (reference sequence). The CDR3 sequence is CSASRQGWKDQPQHF.

The chain links TRBV3-1 to TRBJ2-7; the D call of TRBD1 rests on TCRdb alone, since no DNA is present to check it. This CDR3 spans 15 amino acids. Looked up from germline, CDR1 is LGHDT and CDR2 is YNNKEL (reference sequence). The CDR3 sequence is CASSQDRESSYEQYF.

The chain links TRBV6-4 to TRBJ1-2; the TCRdb D gene call, TRBD1, has no DNA to confirm it. From germline, CDR1 is MRHNA and CDR2 SNTAGT. The CDR3 has 14 amino acids. The CDR3 protein is CASSADRWACGYTF.

The chain uses TRBV28 and TRBJ2-5. The CDR3 loop spans 15 amino acids. CDR1 MDHEN and CDR2 SYDVKM come from the germline V gene. The CDR3 loop is CASSLEGRVAETQYF.

The V gene is TRBV11-3, the J gene TRBJ2-5; TCRdb gives TRBD2 as the D gene, but with no DNA this cannot be confirmed. The CDR3 has 15 residues. CDR1 SGHNT and CDR2 YENEEA come from the germline V gene. This CDR3 is CASSLTSGGIETQYF.

CDR3 sequence reads: CASRGWGIVSSYNEQFF. The chain joins TRBV28 to TRBJ2-1. Germline lookup yields CDR1 MDHEN and CDR2 SYDVKM. The CDR3 extends over 17 amino acids. The full variable domain, completed using reference TRBV28 and TRBJ2-1, is DVKVTQSSRYLVKRTGEKVFLECVQDMDHENMFWYRQDPGLGLRLIYFSYDVKMKEKGDIPEGYSVSREKKERFSLILESASTNQTSMYLCASRGWGIVSSYNEQFFGPGTRLTVL.

The V and J genes are TRBV20-1 and TRBJ1-5. The germline V gene encodes CDR1 DFQATT and CDR2 SNEGSKA (reference sequence). The CDR3 totals 11 residues. CDR3 protein: CSAREGQPQHF.

The V gene is TRBV20-1, the J gene TRBJ1-5; TCRdb reports TRBD1, a call that lacks DNA to check it against. The CDR3 is 15 residues long. Germline CDR1 is DFQATT and CDR2 is SNEGSKA (reference sequence). The CDR3 sequence is CSALNGRGYNQPQHF.

The chain couples TRBV20-1 to TRBJ1-1; TCRdb's assignment of TRBD1 cannot be checked, as there is no DNA. CDR1 and CDR2 from the germline V gene are DFQATT and SNEGSKA (reference sequence). CDR3 length equals 14 residues. CDR3 residues: CSTLLDRALFEAFF.

The J gene is TRBJ1-6, the V gene TRBV10-3. This CDR3 comprises 14 residues. Germline loops: CDR1 ENHRY, CDR2 SYGVKD. The CDR3: CATLPEWGYSPLHF.

This rearrangement joins TRBV4-1 to TRBJ2-2; TCRdb's D call, TRBD1, is unchecked because there is no DNA. This CDR3 has 16 residues. Germline CDR1 and CDR2: MGHRA and YSYEKL. CDR3 sequence: CASSQVSRGRFGELFF.

The chain joins TRBV11-2 to TRBJ2-7. Germline loops: CDR1 SGHAT, CDR2 FQNNGV. The CDR3 has 12 amino acids. CDR3 residues: CASSFLEAEQYF.

The J gene is TRBJ2-3, the V gene TRBV5-5; lacking DNA, the TRBD2 call made by TCRdb goes unchecked. The CDR3 is made up of 16 amino acids. In germline, CDR1 is SGHKS, CDR2 YYEKEE (reference sequence). The CDR3 reads CASSRTTGDFSATQYF.

This chain links TRBV20-1 with TRBJ2-1; the TRBD2 assignment by TCRdb is unverifiable without DNA. The CDR3 totals 13 residues. Germline V gives CDR1 DFQATT, CDR2 SNEGSKA (reference sequence). CDR3 amino acids: CSARGATRDEQFF.

J is TRBJ2-7 and V is TRBV12-3 or TRBV12-4. The CDR3 has 11 residues. CDR3 in amino acids: CASSKGFEQYF.

The J gene is TRBJ1-4, the V gene TRBV21-1. TRBV21-1 corresponds to a pseudogene. This CDR3 is built from 19 residues. The CDR3 region is CASSKAGSSAVRTNEKLFF.

The chain is built from TRBV7-9 and TRBJ2-3. The CDR3 is 14 amino acids. The V gene's germline CDR1 is SEHNR and CDR2 FQNEAQ (reference sequence). The CDR3 region is CASSLVGYTDTQYF. Looking up the rest from reference TRBV7-9 and TRBJ2-3 gives the full variable domain: DTGVSQNPRHKITKRGQNVTFRCDPISEHNRLYWYRQTLGQGPEFLTYFQNEAQLEKSRLLSDRFSAERPKGSFSTLEIQRTEQGDSAMYLCASSLVGYTDTQYFGPGTRLTVL.

The chain links TRBV12-3 or TRBV12-4 to TRBJ2-1. There are 13 residues in the CDR3. Here the CDR3 reads CASSLGNGFEQFF.

The V and J genes are TRBV7-8 and TRBJ2-3. The CDR3 is 14 amino acids. Germline values: CDR1 SGHVS, CDR2 FQNEAQ. The CDR3 protein is CASSLTRGTDTQYF.

V is TRBV5-6 and J is TRBJ1-3; TCRdb's D gene call, TRBD1, goes unchecked for lack of DNA. Germline V gene data show CDR1 as SGHDT and CDR2 as YYEEEE. The CDR3 is 16 residues long. The CDR3 protein is CASSWLDRAAGNTIYF. The full variable domain, its missing parts supplied by reference TRBV5-6 and TRBJ1-3, is DAGVTQSPTHLIKTRGQQVTLRCSPKSGHDTVSWYQQALGQGPQFIFQYYEEEERQRGNFPDRFSGHQFPNYSSELNVNALLLGDSALYLCASSWLDRAAGNTIYFGEGSWLTVV.

The chain uses TRBV4-3 and TRBJ2-3; lacking DNA, the TRBD2 call made by TCRdb goes unchecked. Germline CDR1 is LGHNA and CDR2 is YSLEER. The CDR3 spans 13 residues. CDR3 protein: CASSGGLTDTQYF.

The CDR3 sequence: CASRVTGGDTDTQYF. This sequence joins TRBV6-1 and TRBJ2-3; with no DNA, the TCRdb D assignment of TRBD1 cannot be verified. The CDR3 has 15 residues. Looked up from germline, CDR1 is MNHNS and CDR2 is SASEGT.

The V gene is TRBV5-1, the J gene TRBJ2-2. Germline-derived CDR1 and CDR2 are SGHRS and YFSETQ. The CDR3 extends over 14 amino acids. CDR3 amino acids: CASTTESNTGELFF.

The chain uses TRBV5-5 and TRBJ1-2; TCRdb proposes TRBD1, but this gene call is untestable without DNA. Germline V gives CDR1 SGHKS, CDR2 YYEKEE (reference sequence). The CDR3 covers 15 residues. The chain's CDR3 is CASSPRPGGAYGYTF.

The J gene is TRBJ1-2, the V gene TRBV7-2; the TCRdb call, TRBD1, lacks DNA for checking. Germline-derived CDR1 and CDR2 are SGHTA and FQGNSA. The CDR3 covers 15 residues. The CDR3 here is CASSRGQRGNYGYTF.

V usage is TRBV7-2 and J usage is TRBJ1-6. Germline V gene data show CDR1 as SGHTA and CDR2 as FQGNSA. The CDR3 extends over 14 amino acids. This CDR3 is CASSLEGSGSPLHF. Complete variable domain (other parts from reference TRBV7-2 and TRBJ1-6): GAGVSQSPSNKVTEKGKDVELRCDPISGHTALYWYRQSLGQGLEFLIYFQGNSAPDKSGLPSDRFSAERTGGSVSTLTIQRTQQEDSAVYLCASSLEGSGSPLHFGNGTRLTVT.